This TCR beta chain derives from a study of shared clonotypes between healthy human individuals. Turning to the study itself: Ranging from 18 to 49 in age, donors were a couple of women and a few men.

This clone was counted between two and nine times. The sample contains more than one DNA sequence encoding this CDR3. Original handling: Junction-only immunoSEQ sequences carried no quality scores, so filtering differed. Libraries were prepared by immunoSEQ multiplex PCR; TCRdb keeps only in-frame clonotypes and omits some of them. That table supplies the V and J calls and clone size; D and trimming were determined from the DNA. The sample has approximately 2.4 million clones; approximately 96% are singletons. The ends were cut back, 2 bases at V and 2 bases at J, with 0 bases in the middle. There are 11 residues in the CDR3. CDR1 is SEHNR and CDR2 is FQNEAQ in the germline V gene (reference sequence).

This TCR was recovered from a man between 18 and 29 years old in good health. Sequenced input: naive CD4+ T cells sorted from blood. As for subset: CD45RA+ positively selected. This chain connects TRBV7-9 to TRBJ2-5; no clear D gene. DNA for the CDR3: TGTGCCAGCAGCTTACAAGAGACCCAGTACTTC. Protein product: CASSLQETQYF.